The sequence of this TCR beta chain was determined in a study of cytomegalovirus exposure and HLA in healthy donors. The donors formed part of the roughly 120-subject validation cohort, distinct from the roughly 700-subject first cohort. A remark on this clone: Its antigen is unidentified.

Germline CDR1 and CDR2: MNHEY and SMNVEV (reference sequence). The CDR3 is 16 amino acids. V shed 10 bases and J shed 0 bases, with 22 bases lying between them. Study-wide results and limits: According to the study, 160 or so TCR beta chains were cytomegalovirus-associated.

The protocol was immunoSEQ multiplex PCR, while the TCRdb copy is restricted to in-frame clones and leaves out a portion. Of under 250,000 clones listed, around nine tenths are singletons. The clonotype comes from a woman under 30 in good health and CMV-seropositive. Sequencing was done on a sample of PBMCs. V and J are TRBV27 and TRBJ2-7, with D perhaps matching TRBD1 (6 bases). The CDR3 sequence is CATEPTQGSSSYEQYF. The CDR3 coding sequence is TGTGCCACCGAACCAACCCAGGGGAGCAGCTCCTACGAGCAGTACTTC.